Below are 24 T cell receptor beta chains sequenced from a single sample in a study of T cell repertoires in cytomegalovirus infection. TCRdb re-derived calls from the reads in MiXCR, one entry per CDR3 protein. The sample has more than 250,000 distinct CDR3 sequences, just under 25% seen once. What these receptors recognize is not known. This sample comprised cultured PBMCs, obtained from culture after CMV antigen stimulation. These receptors came from a human donor in good health (CMV status not recorded). Some clones in this sample may be carry-over from other donors' samples.

The chain recombines TRBV5-1 with TRBJ2-2; perhaps TRBD1 as D (6 bases). The CDR3 sequence is 14 residues long. CDR1 is SGHRS and CDR2 is YFSETQ in the germline V gene. Between the trimmed V and J ends, which lost 1 base and 3 bases, there was a span of 7 bases. The CDR3 reads CASSLQGYTGELFF. Here the CDR3 DNA reads TGCGCCAGCAGCTTGCAGGGGTACACCGGGGAGCTGTTTTTT.

The chain employs TRBV19 and TRBJ2-1; 7 nucleotides match TRBD2. Germline trimming cut 3 bases from V and 4 bases from J; bases unmatched to any gene: 15. The CDR3 contains 18 residues. Germline CDR1 is LNHDA and CDR2 is SQIVND (reference sequence). Here the CDR3 DNA reads TGTGCCAGTAGTATTCTTGCGGGAGTCCCACCCGCTTACAATGAGCAGTTCTTC. Its protein is CASSILAGVPPAYNEQFF.

This clonotype was seen ten or more times. The chain uses TRBV19 and TRBJ2-3; D gene uncertain. V lost 8 bases and J lost 8, with 20 bases in between. CDR3 size: 14 residues. Germline CDR1 and CDR2: LNHDA and SQIVND (reference sequence). In DNA form, the CDR3 reads TGTGCCAGTGCCCAAAGCTGGCACGATGGTACGCAGTATTTT. This encodes CASAQSWHDGTQYF.

The chain employs TRBV2 and TRBJ2-7, with 7 nucleotides matching TRBD2. V lost 3 bases and J lost 2; bases outside the gene matches: 7. CDR1 and CDR2 from the germline V gene are SNHLY and FYNNEI. The CDR3 contains 15 residues. This chain's CDR3 is CASSDLAGVAYEQYF. In DNA, the CDR3 is TGTGCCAGCAGTGATTTGGCGGGAGTCGCCTACGAGCAGTACTTC.

This clonotype is classed as medium-sized. The chain joins TRBV7-2 to TRBJ2-1; no firm D call. Trimming took 1 base from V and 12 from J, leaving 13 bases between them. From germline, CDR1 is SGHTA and CDR2 FQGNSA. The CDR3 has 13 residues. The CDR3 nucleotides are TGTGCCAGCAGCTTAGAGGGTGGCTTGGCGCAGTTCTTC. Residues: CASSLEGGLAQFF.

The chain carries TRBV12-3 or TRBV12-4 and TRBJ1-2, with 8 bases matching TRBD1. V shed 6 bases, J shed 2 bases, and the junction held 11 bases outside the gene matches. This CDR3 is 16 amino acids long. Here the CDR3 reads CASSFRTGTGNYGYTF. The CDR3 nucleotides read TGTGCCAGCAGCTTTCGTACCGGGACAGGAAACTATGGCTACACCTTC.

This sequence joins TRBV12-5 and TRBJ2-3; 13 positions agree with TRBD2. The germline gives CDR1 LGHNT, CDR2 FRNRAP. V lost 3 bases, J lost 5 bases, and 2 bases stayed unmatched. This CDR3 comprises 15 residues. The chain's CDR3 is CASGFGLAGEDTQYF. In DNA, the CDR3 is TGTGCTAGTGGTTTCGGACTAGCGGGGGAAGATACGCAGTATTTT.

This clonotype was observed many times. The chain employs TRBV7-3 and TRBJ2-1, with TRBD2 as a possible D gene (6 bases). Germline lookup yields CDR1 SGHTA and CDR2 FQGTGA. Trimming removed 2 bases from V and 0 bases from J, with 8 bases in between. CDR3 size: 15 residues. The CDR3 protein is CASSLRGDSYNEQFF. For the CDR3, the DNA is TGTGCCAGCAGCTTACGCGGGGACTCCTACAATGAGCAGTTCTTC.

This clonotype came up many times. CDR3 DNA: TGTGCCAGCAGCCCTAGGCAGGGGCAGGGTGGCTACACCTTC. It specifies CASSPRQGQGGYTF. The rearrangement links TRBV7-6 to TRBJ1-2, with TRBD1 as a possible D gene (6 bases). The CDR3 sequence is 14 residues long. V was cut by 5 bases and J by 7 bases, with 17 bases left in between. CDR1 and CDR2 (germline): SGHVS, FNYEAQ.

Ten or more counts support this clonotype. The chain uses TRBV6-2 or TRBV6-3 and TRBJ2-1, with D perhaps given as TRBD1 or TRBD2 (5 bases each). The germline CDR1 and CDR2 sequences are MNHEY and SVGEGT. The CDR3 runs to 15 residues. Trimming left V 6 bases short and J 2 bases short, with 14 bases between. The CDR3 is CASSTLGRAYNEQFF. The CDR3 region has the DNA TGTGCCAGCAGCACCCTGGGGCGGGCCTACAATGAGCAGTTCTTC.

This clonotype was seen a few times. This sequence joins TRBV20-1 and TRBJ2-1; D uncertain. V gave up 3 bases and J gave up 3 bases, with 21 bases separating them. Germline V gene data show CDR1 as DFQATT and CDR2 as SNEGSKA (reference sequence). The CDR3 extends over 17 amino acids. This chain's CDR3 is CSASFTPRTINYNEQFF. CDR3 bases: TGCAGTGCTAGTTTTACCCCAAGGACCATTAACTACAATGAGCAGTTCTTC.

This clonotype was counted many times. V and J are TRBV9 and TRBJ2-7; 10 nucleotides agree with TRBD2. J gave up 0 bases and V 4 bases, and 7 bases lay outside the gene matches. This CDR3 has 16 amino acids. The germline V gene has CDR1 SGDLS and CDR2 YYNGEE. In nucleotides, the CDR3 is TGTGCCAGCAGCAAGACCGGGACTAGCGACTCCTACGAGCAGTACTTC. Its protein is CASSKTGTSDSYEQYF.

The chain joins TRBV12-5 to TRBJ2-3; D could derive from TRBD1 or TRBD2 (5 bases each). The V end was cut by 0 bases, the J end by 1 base, with 8 bases between. The CDR3 covers 15 residues. Germline V gives CDR1 LGHNT, CDR2 FRNRAP. DNA for the CDR3: TGTGCTAGTGGTTTGGTACTAGGGGGCACAGATACGCAGTATTTT. As protein: CASGLVLGGTDTQYF.

At least ten counts were recorded for this clonotype. The chain couples TRBV19 to TRBJ2-7, with D perhaps assigned TRBD1 or TRBD2 (6 bases each). V was trimmed by 3 bases and J by 2 bases, leaving 11 bases between them. The CDR3 runs 14 residues. Looked up from germline, CDR1 is LNHDA and CDR2 is SQIVND (reference sequence). CDR3 loop: CASSIVGGTYEQYF. The CDR3 bases are TGTGCCAGTAGTATCGTCGGGGGCACCTACGAGCAGTACTTC. Drawing the rest from reference TRBV19 and TRBJ2-7, the complete variable domain is DGGITQSPKYLFRKEGQNVTLSCEQNLNHDAMYWYRQDPGQGLRLIYYSQIVNDFQKGDIAEGYSVSREKKESFPLTVTSAQKNPTAFYLCASSIVGGTYEQYFGPGTRLTVT.

The chain employs TRBV12-3 or TRBV12-4 and TRBJ1-4; 7 nucleotides agree with TRBD1. CDR3 length: 15 residues. The junction had 7 bases not matched to a gene; V was cut back by 5 bases and J by 4 bases. The CDR3 region is CASSPSRGDNEKLFF. In DNA, the CDR3 is TGTGCCAGCAGTCCATCCAGGGGGGATAATGAAAAACTGTTTTTT.

This clonotype was detected ten times or more. The chain has TRBV7-8 and TRBJ1-2, with 7 bases lining up with TRBD1. The germline V gene encodes CDR1 SGHVS and CDR2 FQNEAQ. V lost 0 bases and J lost 4; bases outside the gene matches: 8. The CDR3 length is 16 residues. As DNA, the CDR3 is TGTGCCAGCAGCTTAGCGTGGGGTGGGGACAGCTATGGCTACACCTTC. Its translation is CASSLAWGGDSYGYTF.

The chain has TRBV13 and TRBJ2-1; TRBD2 matches at 9 bases. Germline V CDR1 and CDR2: PRHDT, FYEKMQ (reference sequence). This CDR3 is 16 amino acids long. J gave up 1 base and V 5 bases, and 6 bases lay outside the gene matches. The chain's CDR3 is CASSAYLAGSYNEQFF. In nucleotides, the CDR3 is TGTGCCAGCAGCGCTTACCTAGCGGGATCCTACAATGAGCAGTTCTTC.

The CDR3 DNA is TGTGCCAGCAGTGACTGGACTAGCGGAGTCTACGAGCAGTACGTC. This gives the protein CASSDWTSGVYEQYV. The rearrangement joins TRBV6-2 or TRBV6-3 to TRBJ2-7; 10 bases line up with TRBD2. Losses at the gene ends were 5 bases for V and 3 bases for J; bases not matched to a gene: 7. The germline V gene encodes CDR1 MNHEY and CDR2 SVGEGT. The CDR3 contains 15 residues.

This clonotype was seen a few times. The chain recombines TRBV5-6 with TRBJ2-7, with 7 bases fitting TRBD2. The CDR3 has 18 residues. Germline V gene lookup returns CDR1 SGHDT and CDR2 YYEEEE. Trimming cost V 2 bases and J 1 base; bases outside gene matches: 15. Written as DNA, the CDR3 is TGTGCCAGCAGCTTATTCGCTAGCGGTATCTCCGCTTCCTACGAGCAGTACGTC. It translates to CASSLFASGISASYEQYV.

At least ten counts were recorded for this clonotype. J is TRBJ2-2 and V is TRBV7-2, with D tentatively TRBD1 or TRBD2 (5 bases each). The CDR3 has 13 amino acids. Germline loops: CDR1 SGHTA, CDR2 FQGNSA. The V gene lost 5 bases and the J gene lost 6 bases, with 10 bases spanning the gap. CDR3 DNA sequence: TGTGCCAGCAGCAACCAGGGAGCCGGGGAGCTGTTTTTT. It specifies CASSNQGAGELFF.

This clonotype has just a few counts. V usage is TRBV7-2 and J usage is TRBJ2-5; D is possibly TRBD2 (5 bases). From germline, CDR1 is SGHTA and CDR2 FQGNSA. CDR3 length: 15 residues. Trimming shortened V by 5 bases and J by 7 bases, and 20 bases separated the two germline ends. This CDR3 is CASSQSGSPWGTQYF. The CDR3 nucleotides read TGTGCCAGCAGCCAGAGCGGAAGCCCGTGGGGGACCCAGTACTTC.

The gene calls are TRBV6-6 and TRBJ1-1; D unclear. Germline values: CDR1 MNHNY, CDR2 SVGAGI (reference sequence). Between the trimmed V and J ends, which lost 2 bases and 3 bases, there was a span of 10 bases. CDR3 length: 14 residues. CDR3 nucleotides: TGTGCCAGCAGTTACCCTCGAGCGGACACTGAAGCTTTCTTT. This translates into CASSYPRADTEAFF.

This clonotype was seen once. The rearrangement links TRBV12-3 or TRBV12-4 to TRBJ2-3, with D tentatively TRBD1 or TRBD2 (5 bases each). The CDR3 totals 16 residues. The V and J ends lost 5 bases and 2 bases respectively, with 17 bases between them. For the CDR3, the DNA is TGTGCCAGCAGTCTGGGGACCGTTTGGGACACAGATACGCAGTATTTT. It encodes CASSLGTVWDTDTQYF.

In this sample, this clonotype turned up a few times. The chain employs TRBV19 and TRBJ1-1, with a possible D match to TRBD1 (5 bases). CDR3 size: 14 residues. Germline V gene sequence: CDR1 LNHDA, CDR2 SQIVND (reference sequence). The ends were cut back, 0 bases at V and 6 bases at J, with 11 bases in the middle. CDR3 in amino acids: CASSIDGAAPEAFF. The CDR3 nucleotides are TGTGCCAGTAGTATAGATGGGGCGGCGCCTGAAGCTTTCTTT.